This paragraph reports one TCR beta chain. Its antigen is currently unknown. Primers for the PCR totalled 60 Vbeta and 13 Jbeta. Authors' processing steps: Later, an analysis found about 83 million unique TCR beta chains, and 9.5 million to 12 million of these were shared. Data came from immunoSEQ multiplex PCR; TCRdb stores just in-frame clones and leaves some out. That table gives V, J and clone size, and the DNA gave D and trimming. The sample lists around 190,000 clones, about 77% occurring once. The entry originates in a study of cytomegalovirus exposure and HLA in healthy donors. Study conclusions and caveats: Among immune exposure information, only CMV serostatus was available. The classifier reportedly diagnosed cytomegalovirus status with high specificity and sensitivity.

The junction had 5 bases not matched to a gene; V was cut back by 2 bases and J by 1 base. CDR1 is MRHNA, CDR2 SNTAGT, per germline. This CDR3 has 16 amino acids. The source material was PBMCs. The V gene is TRBV6-4, the J gene TRBJ2-7; 10 bases fit TRBD1. This sequence was found in a man between 60 and 75 years old in good health and CMV-seronegative. The CDR3 DNA reads TGTGCCAGCAGTGACCAAGGACAGGGGGGTTCCTACGAGCAGTACTTC. As protein: CASSDQGQGGSYEQYF.